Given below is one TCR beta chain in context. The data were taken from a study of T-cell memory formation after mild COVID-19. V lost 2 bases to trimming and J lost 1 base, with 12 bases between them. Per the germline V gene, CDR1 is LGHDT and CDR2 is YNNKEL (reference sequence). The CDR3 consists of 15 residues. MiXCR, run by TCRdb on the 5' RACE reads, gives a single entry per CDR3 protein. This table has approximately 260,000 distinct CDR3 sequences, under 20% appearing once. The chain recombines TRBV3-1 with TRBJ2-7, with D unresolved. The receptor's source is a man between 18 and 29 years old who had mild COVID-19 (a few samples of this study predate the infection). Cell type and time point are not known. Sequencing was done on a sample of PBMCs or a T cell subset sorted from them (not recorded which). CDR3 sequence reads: CASSQFPEMSYEQYF. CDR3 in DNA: TGTGCCAGCAGCCAATTTCCCGAAATGTCCTACGAGCAGTACTTC.